Listed here is a single T cell receptor (beta chain). In the authors' workflow: Reference gene primer amplification gave nucleated cell count estimates. Clones were sequenced by immunoSEQ multiplex PCR, and TCRdb holds only the in-frame ones, with some missing. V and J calls and clone size are given by that table; D and trimming were obtained from the DNA. The sample records around 99,000 clones, 70% to 85% being singletons. The CDR3 has 12 amino acids. Germline V gene sequence: CDR1 SNHLY, CDR2 FYNNEI. Trimming removed 11 bases from V and 5 bases from J; junction bases left unmatched: 6. The sample is drawn from a study of blood T cell repertoires in COVID-19. Study as a whole: Material from acute and convalescent COVID-19 was sourced from the United States, Italy and Spain. T cells, B-cell-depleted T cells, or PBMCs supplied cDNA or gDNA.

The source of this sequence is a woman over 75 with active or convalescent COVID-19. This chain connects TRBV2 to TRBJ2-1, with 7 nucleotides matching TRBD2. The specimen sequenced was peripheral blood. The CDR3 here is CAGTIGNNEQFF. The CDR3 DNA reads as TGTGCCGGGACTATAGGAAACAATGAGCAGTTCTTC.